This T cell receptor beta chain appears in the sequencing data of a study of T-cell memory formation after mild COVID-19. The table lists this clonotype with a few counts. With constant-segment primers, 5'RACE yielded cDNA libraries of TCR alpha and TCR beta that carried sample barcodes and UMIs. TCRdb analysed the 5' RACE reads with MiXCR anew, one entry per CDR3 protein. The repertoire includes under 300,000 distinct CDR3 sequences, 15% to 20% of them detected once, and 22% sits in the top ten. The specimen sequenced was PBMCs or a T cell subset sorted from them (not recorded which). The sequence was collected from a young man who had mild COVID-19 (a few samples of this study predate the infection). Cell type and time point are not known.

The CDR3 coding sequence is TGCGCCAGCAGCCAAGATTTCGGGGGGGAAGAGACCCAGTACTTC. Its translation: CASSQDFGGEETQYF. The chain employs TRBV4-3 and TRBJ2-5, with 8 nucleotides matching TRBD2. Germline CDR1 reads LGHNA; CDR2 reads YSLEER. Trimming at V came to 0 bases and at J to 3 bases, leaving 3 bases not matched to a gene. The CDR3 is 15 residues long.